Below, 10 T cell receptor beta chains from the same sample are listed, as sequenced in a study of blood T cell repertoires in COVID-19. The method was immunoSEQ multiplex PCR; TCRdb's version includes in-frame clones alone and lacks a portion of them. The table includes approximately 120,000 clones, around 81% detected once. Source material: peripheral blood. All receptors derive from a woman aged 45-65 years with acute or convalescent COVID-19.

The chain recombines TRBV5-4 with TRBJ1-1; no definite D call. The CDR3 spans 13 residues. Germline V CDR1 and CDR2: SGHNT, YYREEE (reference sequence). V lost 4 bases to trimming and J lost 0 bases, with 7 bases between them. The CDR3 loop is CASSQTVNTEAFF. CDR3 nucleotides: TGTGCCAGCAGCCAAACGGTGAACACTGAAGCTTTCTTT.

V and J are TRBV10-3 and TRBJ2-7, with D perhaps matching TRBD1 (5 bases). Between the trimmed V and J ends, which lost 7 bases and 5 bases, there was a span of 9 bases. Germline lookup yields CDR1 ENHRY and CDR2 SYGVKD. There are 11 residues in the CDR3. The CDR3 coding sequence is TGTGCCATCAAGAGCAGGGACGAGCAGTACTTC. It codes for CAIKSRDEQYF.

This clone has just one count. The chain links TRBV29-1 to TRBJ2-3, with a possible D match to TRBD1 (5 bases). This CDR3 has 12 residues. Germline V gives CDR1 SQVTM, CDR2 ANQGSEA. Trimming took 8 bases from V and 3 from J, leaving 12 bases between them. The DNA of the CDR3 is TGCAGCACCTCAGACAGAACAGATACGCAGTATTTT. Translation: CSTSDRTDTQYF.

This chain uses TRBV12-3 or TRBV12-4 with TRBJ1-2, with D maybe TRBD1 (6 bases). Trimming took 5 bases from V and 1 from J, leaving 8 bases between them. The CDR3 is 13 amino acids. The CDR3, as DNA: TGTGCCAGCAGTCTGGACAGTAACTATGGCTACACCTTC. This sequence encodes CASSLDSNYGYTF.

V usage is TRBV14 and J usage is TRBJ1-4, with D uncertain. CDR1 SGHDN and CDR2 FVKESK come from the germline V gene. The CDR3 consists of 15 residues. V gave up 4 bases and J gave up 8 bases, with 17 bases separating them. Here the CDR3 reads CASSRDREFGEKLFF. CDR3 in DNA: TGTGCCAGCAGCCGCGACCGGGAGTTCGGGGAAAAACTGTTTTTT.

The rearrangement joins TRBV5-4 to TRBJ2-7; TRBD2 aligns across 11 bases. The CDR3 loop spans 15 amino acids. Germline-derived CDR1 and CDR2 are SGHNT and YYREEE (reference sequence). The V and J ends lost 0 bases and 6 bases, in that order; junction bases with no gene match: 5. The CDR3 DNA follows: TGTGCCAGCAGCTTGGTTAGCGGGAGGGCGGGCGAGCAGTACTTC. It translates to CASSLVSGRAGEQYF.

CDR3 amino acids: CASSPNYGQETQYF. CDR3 nucleotide sequence: TGTGCCAGCTCACCAAATTACGGGCAAGAGACCCAGTACTTC. V and J are TRBV18 and TRBJ2-5, with unresolved D. Looked up from germline, CDR1 is KGHSH and CDR2 is LQKENI. The CDR3 has 14 residues. Trimming removed 2 bases from V and 2 bases from J, with 9 bases in between.

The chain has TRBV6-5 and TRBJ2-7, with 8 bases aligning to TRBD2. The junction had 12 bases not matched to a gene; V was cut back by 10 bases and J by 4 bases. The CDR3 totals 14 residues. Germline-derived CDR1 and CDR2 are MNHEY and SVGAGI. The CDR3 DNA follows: TGTGCCACCAGACTAAGCGGGAGCTCATACGAGCAGTACTTC. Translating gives CATRLSGSSYEQYF.

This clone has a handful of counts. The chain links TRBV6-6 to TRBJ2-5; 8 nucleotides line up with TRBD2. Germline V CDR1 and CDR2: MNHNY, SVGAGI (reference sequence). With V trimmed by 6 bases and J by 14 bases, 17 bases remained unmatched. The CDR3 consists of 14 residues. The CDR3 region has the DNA TGTGCCAGCAGAGACACCGGGACCGCGGGGGGAGCCTACTTC. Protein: CASRDTGTAGGAYF.

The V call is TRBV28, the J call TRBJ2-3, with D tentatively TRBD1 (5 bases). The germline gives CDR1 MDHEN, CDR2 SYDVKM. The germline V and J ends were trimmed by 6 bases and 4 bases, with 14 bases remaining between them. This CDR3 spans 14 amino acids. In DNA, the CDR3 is TGTGCCAGCAGGGAACAGGCAGTTTCAGATACGCAGTATTTT. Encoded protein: CASREQAVSDTQYF.